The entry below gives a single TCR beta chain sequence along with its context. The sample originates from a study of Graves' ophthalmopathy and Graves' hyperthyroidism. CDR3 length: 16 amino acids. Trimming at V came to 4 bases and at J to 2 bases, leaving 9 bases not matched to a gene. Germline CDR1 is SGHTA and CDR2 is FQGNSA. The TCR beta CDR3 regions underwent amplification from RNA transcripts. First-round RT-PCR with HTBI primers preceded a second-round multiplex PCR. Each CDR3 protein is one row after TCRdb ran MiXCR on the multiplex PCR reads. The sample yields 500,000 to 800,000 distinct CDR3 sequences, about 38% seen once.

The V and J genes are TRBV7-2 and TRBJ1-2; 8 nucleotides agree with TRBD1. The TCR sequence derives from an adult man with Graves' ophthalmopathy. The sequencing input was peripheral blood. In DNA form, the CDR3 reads TGTGCCAGCAGCTCTAGAGGGACAGGCTTCAACTATGGCTACACCTTC. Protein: CASSSRGTGFNYGYTF.